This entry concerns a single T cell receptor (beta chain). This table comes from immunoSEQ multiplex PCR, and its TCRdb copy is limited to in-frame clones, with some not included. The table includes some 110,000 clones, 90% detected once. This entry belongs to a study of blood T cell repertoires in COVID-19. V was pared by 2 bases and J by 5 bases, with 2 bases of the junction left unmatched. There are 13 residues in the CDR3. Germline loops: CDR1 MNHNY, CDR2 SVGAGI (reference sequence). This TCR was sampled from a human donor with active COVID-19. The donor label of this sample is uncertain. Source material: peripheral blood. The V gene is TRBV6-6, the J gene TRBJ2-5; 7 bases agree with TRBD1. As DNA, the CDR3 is TGTGCCAGCAGTTACGACAGGGTGGAGACCCAGTACTTC. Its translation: CASSYDRVETQYF.